The rows below give T cell receptor beta chains drawn from one sample of a study of shared clonotypes between healthy human individuals. This table comes from immunoSEQ multiplex PCR, and its TCRdb copy is limited to in-frame clones, with some not included. Seen here are some 2.4 million clones, roughly 93% observed once, and the top ten hold approximately 0.35%. Sequencing used naive CD4+ T cells from PBMCs. Receptors were obtained from a man aged 18 to 29 in good health. Some clones in this sample may be carry-over from other donors' samples. The CDR3 runs from the conserved cysteine through the conserved F or W. A D gene is named only where the DNA matches it firmly. Some rows mark clone size as missing; the rest say once, few, many or name a class of expanded clone.

j_call: TRBJ2-7
v_call: TRBV5-6
d_call: .
clone_size: .
cdr3_nt: TGTGCCAGCAGCCCGAGGGACGTATACGAGCAGTACTTC
cdr3_aa: CASSPRDVYEQYF

j_call: TRBJ2-2
v_call: TRBV7-3
d_call: .
clone_size: .
cdr3_nt: TGTGCCAGCAGCTTACCCGGGACCCCAACCGGGGAGCTGTTTTTT
cdr3_aa: CASSLPGTPTGELFF

j_call: TRBJ1-1
v_call: TRBV6-6
d_call: TRBD1
clone_size: .
cdr3_nt: TGTGCCAGCAGATCCGACAGGGCTCGCACTGAAGCTTTCTTT
cdr3_aa: CASRSDRARTEAFF

j_call: TRBJ2-1
v_call: TRBV6-5
d_call: TRBD2
clone_size: .
cdr3_nt: TGTGCCAGCAGTCCCAGACTAGCGGATTACAATGAGCAGTTCTTC
cdr3_aa: CASSPRLADYNEQFF

j_call: TRBJ2-3
v_call: TRBV28
d_call: TRBD1
clone_size: .
cdr3_nt: TGTGCCAGCAGTTTACTAACAGGGGGCGGAGCAGATACGCAGTATTTT
cdr3_aa: CASSLLTGGGADTQYF

j_call: TRBJ1-5
v_call: TRBV7-2
d_call: .
clone_size: once
cdr3_nt: TGTGCCAGCAGCTTAGAACCCAGGGGTAATCAGCCCCAGCATTTT
cdr3_aa: CASSLEPRGNQPQHF

j_call: TRBJ1-2
v_call: TRBV4-1
d_call: .
clone_size: .
cdr3_nt: TGCGCCAGCAGCCAAGAAATCGGGGAGAGCTACACCTTC
cdr3_aa: CASSQEIGESYTF

j_call: TRBJ2-5
v_call: TRBV27
d_call: .
clone_size: .
cdr3_nt: TGTGCCAGCAGTTTCCAGTACCAAGAGACCCAGTACTTC
cdr3_aa: CASSFQYQETQYF

j_call: TRBJ1-1
v_call: TRBV7-2
d_call: TRBD1
clone_size: .
cdr3_nt: TGTGCCAGCAGCGCCGGGACAGTGAACACTGAAGCTTTCTTT
cdr3_aa: CASSAGTVNTEAFF

j_call: TRBJ1-2
v_call: TRBV6-1
d_call: .
clone_size: once
cdr3_nt: TGTGCCAGCCGGGACACTGCTCCAAACTATGGCTACACCTTC
cdr3_aa: CASRDTAPNYGYTF

j_call: TRBJ1-3
v_call: TRBV7-3
d_call: .
clone_size: .
cdr3_nt: TGTGCCAGCGGAAGGCAGGGCGGCAACTCTGGAAACACCATATATTTT
cdr3_aa: CASGRQGGNSGNTIYF

j_call: TRBJ1-1
v_call: TRBV20-1
d_call: TRBD1
clone_size: few
cdr3_nt: TGCAGTGCCGAGGACAGGGTTCGGTTCTTT
cdr3_aa: CSAEDRVRFF

j_call: TRBJ2-3
v_call: TRBV6-1
d_call: .
clone_size: .
cdr3_nt: TGTGCCAGCAGTGAAGCGGCGGTGGGGCAGAATGTAGATACGCAGTATTTT
cdr3_aa: CASSEAAVGQNVDTQYF

j_call: TRBJ2-7
v_call: TRBV7-2
d_call: TRBD2
clone_size: .
cdr3_nt: TGTGCCAGCAGCTGGGGACTAGCGGGAGATGAGCAGTACTTC
cdr3_aa: CASSWGLAGDEQYF

j_call: TRBJ2-5
v_call: TRBV6-6
d_call: .
clone_size: .
cdr3_nt: TGTGCCGGCAGTGACCGACAGCCCCGGAGGGAGACCCAGTACTTC
cdr3_aa: CAGSDRQPRRETQYF

j_call: TRBJ2-1
v_call: TRBV5-1
d_call: .
clone_size: .
cdr3_nt: TGCGCCAGCAGCTCGACTGGGAGCTCCTACAATGAGCAGTTCTTC
cdr3_aa: CASSSTGSSYNEQFF

j_call: TRBJ1-2
v_call: TRBV7-2
d_call: .
clone_size: .
cdr3_nt: TGTGCCAGCACCCTAGGGGGGACAAGCGGCTACACCTTC
cdr3_aa: CASTLGGTSGYTF

j_call: TRBJ2-7
v_call: TRBV28
d_call: .
clone_size: once
cdr3_nt: TGTGCCAGCAGTTTCGGGGGCAGCTCCTACGAGCAGTACTTC
cdr3_aa: CASSFGGSSYEQYF

j_call: TRBJ2-3
v_call: TRBV19
d_call: TRBD2
clone_size: .
cdr3_nt: TGTGCCAGTACCCAAGGAGCTAGCGGGAGGAATACGCAGTATTTT
cdr3_aa: CASTQGASGRNTQYF

j_call: TRBJ1-1
v_call: TRBV27
d_call: TRBD1
clone_size: few
cdr3_nt: TGTGCCAGCAGTCCCAGGACAGGGGTGAACACTGAAGCTTTCTTT
cdr3_aa: CASSPRTGVNTEAFF

j_call: TRBJ1-1
v_call: TRBV28
d_call: .
clone_size: .
cdr3_nt: TGTGCCAGCCATAAAATACAAGGTGAAGCTTTCTTT
cdr3_aa: CASHKIQGEAFF

j_call: TRBJ1-4
v_call: TRBV28
d_call: .
clone_size: .
cdr3_nt: TGTGCCAGCAGTTTAGTCGGTAATGAAAAACTGTTTTTT
cdr3_aa: CASSLVGNEKLFF